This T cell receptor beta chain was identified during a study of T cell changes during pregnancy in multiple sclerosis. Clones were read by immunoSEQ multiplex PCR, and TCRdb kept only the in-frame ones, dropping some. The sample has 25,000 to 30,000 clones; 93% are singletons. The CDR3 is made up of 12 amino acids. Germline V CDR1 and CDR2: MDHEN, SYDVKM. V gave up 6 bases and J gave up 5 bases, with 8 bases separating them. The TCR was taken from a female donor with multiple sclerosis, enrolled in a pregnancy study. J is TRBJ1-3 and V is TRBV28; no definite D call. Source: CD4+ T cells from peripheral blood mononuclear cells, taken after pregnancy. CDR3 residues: CASRAVRNTIYF. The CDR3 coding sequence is TGTGCCAGCAGGGCCGTAAGAAACACCATATATTTT.